The clone carrying this T cell receptor beta chain was detected many times. What it recognizes is unknown. TCRdb reprocessed the reads with MiXCR, giving one entry per CDR3 protein. The table includes about 920,000 distinct CDR3 sequences, 30% to 40% detected once. These data originate in a study of T cell repertoires in cytomegalovirus infection. Looking at the study overall: HLA-C-restricted CMV epitopes, recently identified, and well-studied HLA-B-restricted ones were used by the study. It was the public TCR beta signatures that indicated both CMV infection and matching HLA type. Study conclusions and caveats: Identification of carriers of CMV plus the relevant HLA was performed using cumulative public TCR beta family frequency. Within the response measured ex vivo, HLA-C-restricted CMV-specific TCR beta clonotypes were dominant.

CDR1 and CDR2 (germline): SGHVS, FNYEAQ. This CDR3 contains 15 residues. V was trimmed by 3 bases and J by 0 bases, leaving 8 bases between them. Sample: cultured CD8+ T cells from PBMCs, taken from culture after CMV antigen stimulation. This clonotype originated in a human donor in good health (CMV status not recorded). Some clones in this sample may be carry-over from other donors' samples. This chain connects TRBV7-6 to TRBJ2-2; D not certain. The CDR3, as DNA: TGTGCCAGCAGCTTGGACGGTGCGAACACCGGGGAGCTGTTTTTT. Translation gives CASSLDGANTGELFF.